The present TCR beta chain was sequenced within a study of cytomegalovirus exposure and HLA in healthy donors. Concerning this clone: What it recognizes is unknown.

The length of the CDR3 is 14 residues. Germline V gives CDR1 LNHDA, CDR2 SQIVND (reference sequence). The V and J ends lost 4 bases and 3 bases respectively, with 10 bases between them. Broader study findings: A list of roughly 160 TCR beta chains associated with cytomegalovirus was given. High specificity and sensitivity for cytomegalovirus status were reported for the classifier. In vitro assays verified that a few CMV-associated chains recognized CMV antigens specifically.

Among the approximately 130 subjects of the validation cohort, separate from the approximately 670-subject first cohort, were the donors. Sequenced by immunoSEQ multiplex PCR; TCRdb stores in-frame clones only, minus some. This sample has some 48,000 clones, with over 75% found just once. The chain uses TRBV19 and TRBJ2-1, with a tentative D call TRBD1 (6 bases). Sequencing was done on a sample of PBMCs. The sequence was collected from a woman aged 25 to 39 in good health and CMV-seronegative. DNA of the CDR3: TGTGCCAGTAGTACCGGACAGAGCTACAATGAGCAGTTCTTC. This sequence encodes CASSTGQSYNEQFF.